The sequence of this T cell receptor beta chain was determined in a study of T cells after yellow fever vaccination. This clonotype was seen a single time. Its antigen is unknown. A much larger clone lies one base from this, so it may be a read error. Study-wide results and caveats: FACS-sorted repertoires could contain abundant clonotypes contaminating from the bulk population.

Using its own MiXCR run on the 5' RACE reads, TCRdb lists one record per CDR3 protein. The top ten hold over 14% of the sample, which has 350,000 to 450,000 distinct CDR3 sequences, approximately 6% seen once. CDR3 size: 13 residues. Germline V lookup: CDR1 MDHEN, CDR2 SYDVKM. This material consisted of PBMCs, taken 5 days after the yellow fever booster vaccination. This receptor was obtained from a man younger than 45 who received the YFV17D yellow fever vaccine. This sequence joins TRBV28 and TRBJ2-2; D remains ambiguous. The chain's CDR3 is CTSKALYTGELFF. As DNA, the CDR3 is TGTACCAGCAAAGCACTATACACCGGGGAGCTGTTTTTT. Using reference TRBV28 and TRBJ2-2 for the parts outside the CDR3, the full variable domain is DVKVTQSSRYLVKRTGEKVFLECVQDMDHENMFWYRQDPGLGLRLIYFSYDVKMKEKGDIPEGYSVSREKKERFSLILESASTNQTSMYLCTSKALYTGELFFGEGSRLTVL.